This TCR beta chain was sequenced for a study of shared clonotypes between healthy human individuals. Some clones are missing from TCRdb's copy, which holds only in-frame ones; the method was immunoSEQ multiplex PCR. The sample yields about 1.5 million clones, 95% to 99% seen once. The V end lost 1 base, the J end lost 5 bases, and 17 bases lay between the germline ends. The germline gives CDR1 MNHEY, CDR2 SMNVEV (reference sequence). This CDR3 contains 16 residues. The clonotype originates from a man aged 30 to 39 in good health. The sequencing sample was made of naive CD4+ T cells sorted from blood. This sample's subset: CD45RA+ positively selected. V and J are TRBV27 and TRBJ2-5; D may match TRBD1 or TRBD2 (6 bases each). The CDR3 region is CASSLYGRGRGETQYF. The CDR3 DNA follows: TGTGCCAGCAGTTTATATGGTCGGGGGCGAGGGGAGACCCAGTACTTC.